The 8 T cell receptor beta chains below were found in one sample sequenced in a study of cytomegalovirus exposure and HLA in healthy donors. Use of 60 Vbeta and 13 Jbeta primers characterized the PCR. Here immunoSEQ multiplex PCR was the method, and the copy in TCRdb shows in-frame clones only, minus some. The data hold about 52,000 clones, with about 73% observed a single time. Sequencing was performed on PBMCs. Receptors were obtained from a man younger than 35 in good health and CMV-seronegative.

The V call is TRBV6-5, the J call TRBJ2-7; D possibly corresponds to TRBD1 (5 bases). Germline-derived CDR1 and CDR2 are MNHEY and SVGAGI. Trimming took off 7 bases at V and 1 base at J, with 11 bases between the two ends. This CDR3 is 13 amino acids long. CDR3 loop: CASTDSLSYEQYF. For the CDR3, the DNA is TGTGCCAGCACCGACAGCCTATCCTACGAGCAGTACTTC.

The V gene is TRBV5-1, the J gene TRBJ2-5; no firm D call. The CDR3 is made up of 13 amino acids. The germline V and J ends were trimmed by 0 bases and 5 bases, with 8 bases remaining between them. Germline CDR1 is SGHRS and CDR2 is YFSETQ. The CDR3: CASSLGRWETQYF. As DNA, the CDR3 is TGCGCCAGCAGCTTGGGGAGATGGGAGACCCAGTACTTC.

This clone occurred once. The chain carries TRBV19 and TRBJ1-2; a possible D gene is TRBD1 (5 bases). The germline V gene encodes CDR1 LNHDA and CDR2 SQIVND (reference sequence). V lost 3 bases and J 6 bases, leaving 11 bases between the germline ends. The CDR3 has 13 residues. CDR3 residues: CASSIYRLNGYTF. The CDR3 nucleotides are TGTGCCAGTAGTATCTACAGGTTAAATGGCTACACCTTC. The full variable domain, with the rest looked up from reference TRBV19 and TRBJ1-2, is DGGITQSPKYLFRKEGQNVTLSCEQNLNHDAMYWYRQDPGQGLRLIYYSQIVNDFQKGDIAEGYSVSREKKESFPLTVTSAQKNPTAFYLCASSIYRLNGYTFGSGTRLTVV.

V and J are TRBV6-5 and TRBJ2-7, with 12 nucleotides matching TRBD2. The CDR3 runs 13 residues. Germline-derived CDR1 and CDR2 are MNHEY and SVGAGI. V was clipped by 6 bases and J by 10 bases; unmatched bases: 7. CDR3 loop: CASRLTSGSDQYF. The CDR3 coding sequence is TGTGCCAGCAGGTTGACTAGCGGGAGTGATCAGTACTTC.

The chain links TRBV12-5 to TRBJ2-5; no firm D call. Germline V gives CDR1 LGHNT, CDR2 FRNRAP. The CDR3 length is 15 residues. Deletions cut 0 bases from V and 3 bases from J, with 11 bases between. CDR3 sequence (DNA): TGTGCTAGTGGTTTGGTACGTGGCGGTAAAGAGACCCAGTACTTC. Its protein is CASGLVRGGKETQYF.

This clone was observed a few times. The chain employs TRBV29-1 and TRBJ1-2; D gene ambiguous. Trimming cost V 2 bases and J 1 base, with 8 bases left between them. CDR3 length: 13 amino acids. Germline values: CDR1 SQVTM, CDR2 ANQGSEA. CDR3 coding DNA: TGCAGCGTTGAATGGCAGGTTAACTATGGCTACACCTTC. Translation: CSVEWQVNYGYTF.

J is TRBJ2-7 and V is TRBV2; D unresolved. The CDR3 runs to 13 residues. V was clipped by 3 bases and J by 6 bases, with 12 bases between them. CDR1 and CDR2 from the germline V gene are SNHLY and FYNNEI. CDR3 in DNA: TGTGCCAGCAGTGAGTTCCCCCTGAGCGAGCAGTACTTC. It encodes CASSEFPLSEQYF.

There are a few counts of this clone. V is TRBV9 and J is TRBJ1-1; no firm D call. The length of the CDR3 is 14 residues. V gave up 0 bases and J gave up 6 bases, with 12 bases separating them. CDR1 is SGDLS and CDR2 is YYNGEE in the germline V gene. CDR3 residues: CASSVEAGKAEAFF. The DNA of the CDR3 is TGTGCCAGCAGCGTAGAGGCGGGGAAGGCTGAAGCTTTCTTT.